This is a list of T cell receptor beta chains from one sample in a study of T cell responses to AZD1222 COVID-19 vaccine. Produced via immunoSEQ multiplex PCR; TCRdb's table is partial and in-frame only. The table has over 65,000 clones, 88% seen once. The material sequenced was peripheral blood, taken 28 days after the second AZD1222 dose. The origin of the receptors is an adult who received the AZD1222 COVID-19 vaccine. The CDR3 runs from the conserved cysteine through the conserved F or W. A D gene is named only where the DNA matches it firmly. Some rows have no size entry. The others give once, few or many, or a class for an expanded clone.

>TRBJ2-7|TRBV2|.|.
TGTGCCAGCAGTTCGGACGGCACCTACGAGCAGTACTTC
CASSSDGTYEQYF
>TRBJ1-2|TRBV29-1|.|TRBD1
TGCAGCGTTGACGACAGGGGGCGGACCCTCGATGGCTACACCTTC
CSVDDRGRTLDGYTF
>TRBJ2-4|TRBV2|.|TRBD1
TGTGCCAGCAGTGAAGGACAGGGGCGCGTAAACATTCAGTACTTC
CASSEGQGRVNIQYF
>TRBJ2-7|TRBV12-5|.|TRBD2
TGTGCTAGTGGTGGACTAGCGGAAGGGGGGATTTACGAGCAGTACTTC
CASGGLAEGGIYEQYF
>TRBJ2-1|TRBV7-9|.|.
TGTGCCAGCAGCCCCAAGAGCTCCTACAATGAGCAGTTCTTC
CASSPKSSYNEQFF
>TRBJ2-5|TRBV19|.|TRBD2
TGTGCCAGTAGCCATACTAGCGGGAGGTTTCGGTGGGGCCAAGAGACCCAGTACTTC
CASSHTSGRFRWGQETQYF
>TRBJ1-3|TRBV28|.|.
TGTGCCAGGACAGCCGAAAACACCATATATTTT
CARTAENTIYF
>TRBJ1-1|TRBV18|.|.
TGTGCCAGCTCACCACTTTCAGCCGAGAACACTGAAGCTTTCTTT
CASSPLSAENTEAFF
>TRBJ1-4|TRBV29-1|.|TRBD1
TGCAGCGCCGTGACAGGGGGAGGAGAAAAACTGTTTTTT
CSAVTGGGEKLFF
>TRBJ1-4|TRBV7-9|.|TRBD1
TGTGCCAGCAGCTTCGGGGACAGGGATAATGAAAAACTGTTTTTT
CASSFGDRDNEKLFF
>TRBJ1-5|TRBV5-8|.|.
TGTGCCAGCAGGGCAGGCAGCGGTCCCCAGCATTTT
CASRAGSGPQHF
>TRBJ2-3|TRBV5-1|.|.
TGCGCCAGCAGCTTGGAAGGCTATACAGATACGCAGTATTTT
CASSLEGYTDTQYF
>TRBJ2-7|TRBV6-5|.|.
TGTGCCAGCAGTTACGCCTCCAGGATCGACTACGAGCAGTACTTC
CASSYASRIDYEQYF
>TRBJ1-1|TRBV29-1|.|.
TGCAGCGTTGAAAGCAGTGACACTGAAGCTTTCTTT
CSVESSDTEAFF
>TRBJ1-2|TRBV7-9|once|.
TGTGCCAGCAGCTTAGAGACCAATCGGGGAGGCTACACCTTC
CASSLETNRGGYTF
>TRBJ1-1|TRBV28|.|.
TGTGCCAGCAGTTTAGGGGGGTACAAGAACACTGAAGCTTTCTTT
CASSLGGYKNTEAFF
>TRBJ2-3|TRBV29-1|.|.
TGCAGCGTCCGAAGGGACCCTTTCGCTACAGATACGCAGTATTTT
CSVRRDPFATDTQYF
>TRBJ1-2|TRBV12-3/TRBV12-4|.|.
TGTGCCAGCAGTTTAGCGCCGCGGACTGGCTACACCTTC
CASSLAPRTGYTF
>TRBJ1-2|TRBV27|.|TRBD1
TGTGCCAGTAGTGAGACAGGGGTTAATGGCTACACCTTC
CASSETGVNGYTF
>TRBJ2-1|TRBV7-2|.|.
TGTGCCAGCAGCTTAGCCGGCTTTGGGCATTCCTACAATGAGCAGTTCTTC
CASSLAGFGHSYNEQFF
>TRBJ1-6|TRBV27|.|.
TGTGCCAGCAGTTTTAACTCCTATAATTCACCCCTCCACTTT
CASSFNSYNSPLHF
>TRBJ2-5|TRBV2|.|TRBD2
TGTGCCAGCAGGCTGGCTAGCGGGATCGAGACCCAGTACTTC
CASRLASGIETQYF
>TRBJ2-5|TRBV5-1|.|.
TGCGCCAGCAGCCCAACAGGGTTCGAGACCCAGTACTTC
CASSPTGFETQYF
>TRBJ2-1|TRBV29-1|.|TRBD2
TGCAGCGCCCCAGCGGGGGTGACCTACAATGAGCAGTTCTTC
CSAPAGVTYNEQFF
>TRBJ1-1|TRBV4-2|.|.
TGTGCCAGCAGCCAACCATTGGCCGGGAGGGTGAACACTGAAGCTTTCTTT
CASSQPLAGRVNTEAFF
>TRBJ2-2|TRBV27|.|TRBD2
TGTGCCAGCAGTTTAGGGCTAGCGGAAGGCGGGGAGCTGTTTTTT
CASSLGLAEGGELFF
>TRBJ2-7|TRBV11-2|.|.
TGTGCCAGCAGCTTAGTGTTTTCCGGTGCATTTTCCTCCTACGAGCAGTACTTC
CASSLVFSGAFSSYEQYF
>TRBJ2-7|TRBV15|.|.
TGTGCCACCGGGAAACGATTCTCCTACGAGCAGTACTTC
CATGKRFSYEQYF
>TRBJ2-7|TRBV19|.|.
TGTGCCAGTAGTATACAGGGGCGCCTCTCCTACGAGCAGTACTTC
CASSIQGRLSYEQYF
>TRBJ2-1|TRBV7-9|.|.
TGTGCCAGCAGCCCTCACGGGGACGCCCCCTGGGGTGAGCAGTTCTTC
CASSPHGDAPWGEQFF
>TRBJ1-5|TRBV3-1/TRBV3-2|few|TRBD1
TGTGCCAGCAGCCAAACAGGGGGCAGGCAGCCCCAGCATTTT
CASSQTGGRQPQHF
>TRBJ2-1|TRBV6-4|.|TRBD2
TGTGCCAGCACCCCGACTAGCGGGAGTGGAGATGAGCAGTTCTTC
CASTPTSGSGDEQFF
>TRBJ1-4|TRBV4-2|.|TRBD1
TGTGCCAGCAGCCAGGACAGGGGGCTTAATGAAAAACTGTTTTTT
CASSQDRGLNEKLFF
>TRBJ1-4|TRBV3-1/TRBV3-2|.|.
TGTGCCAGCAGCCACTATACTACCACTAATGAAAAACTGTTTTTT
CASSHYTTTNEKLFF
>TRBJ2-7|TRBV2|.|.
TGTGCCAGCAGTGATACCCCGAAGGGAAACGAGCAGTACTTC
CASSDTPKGNEQYF
>TRBJ1-4|TRBV3-1/TRBV3-2|.|TRBD1
TGTGCCAGCAGCCAAGTTCCCGGGACAGGGGTGAAAAATGAAAAACTGTTTTTT
CASSQVPGTGVKNEKLFF
>TRBJ1-1|TRBV12-3/TRBV12-4|few|.
TGTGCCAGCAGTTTAGAGAGGAACACTGAAGCTTTCTTT
CASSLERNTEAFF
>TRBJ1-6|TRBV4-1|.|TRBD1
TGCGCCAGCAGCCACGACAGGGGTAATTCACCCCTCCACTTT
CASSHDRGNSPLHF
>TRBJ2-2|TRBV19|.|.
TGTGCCAGTAGCTCCGCCGGGTTGAACACCGGGGAGCTGTTTTTT
CASSSAGLNTGELFF
>TRBJ2-1|TRBV7-7|.|TRBD1
TGTGCTAGCAGCGCGGACAGGGCCAGTGAGCAGTTCTTC
CASSADRASEQFF
>TRBJ2-7|TRBV6-5|.|.
TGTGCCAGCAGAAACAGTGGGGCGGGCGAGCAGTACTTC
CASRNSGAGEQYF
>TRBJ2-3|TRBV19|.|TRBD2
TGTGCCAGTATGAGGCGGGAGGGGTCAGATACGCAGTATTTT
CASMRREGSDTQYF
>TRBJ1-4|TRBV9|.|.
TGTGCCAGCAGCGTAGGGGACCAACGGAAGGAAAAACTGTTTTTT
CASSVGDQRKEKLFF
>TRBJ2-5|TRBV6-5|.|.
TGTGCCAGCAAGAGGGTTCCGGAGACCCAGTACTTC
CASKRVPETQYF
>TRBJ2-5|TRBV11-2|.|TRBD2
TGTGCCAGCAGCTCCACTAGCGGTTTTAACCAAGAGACCCAGTACTTC
CASSSTSGFNQETQYF
>TRBJ1-2|TRBV30|.|TRBD1
TGTGCCTGGAGTGTACAGGGGAGATTCGCCTACACCTTC
CAWSVQGRFAYTF
>TRBJ2-7|TRBV7-2|.|.
TGTGCCAGCAGCTTGCGAGGACTGTACGAGCAGTACTTC
CASSLRGLYEQYF